This note documents a single TCR beta chain sequence. The data originate from a study of OX40 agonist ivuxolimab in advanced cancers. Sequenced by immunoSEQ multiplex PCR; TCRdb stores in-frame clones only, minus some. The sample lists 85,000 to 100,000 clones, approximately 85% occurring once. This receptor was identified in an adult with an advanced solid tumor such as melanoma, head and neck, liver or kidney cancer. This sample comprised CD4+ or CD8+ T cells sorted from blood, obtained in a trial of the OX40 agonist ivuxolimab.

CDR3 sequence (DNA): TGTGCCAGCAGCTTAAAAATTGGCGGGAAGGGGATAGATACGCAGTATTTT. This codes for CASSLKIGGKGIDTQYF. The chain carries TRBV7-3 and TRBJ2-3, with D possibly TRBD2 on 6 matching bases. The germline V and J ends were trimmed by 1 base and 5 bases, with 19 bases remaining between them. CDR3 length: 17 amino acids. Germline CDR1 and CDR2: SGHTA and FQGTGA.